Described below is a single T cell receptor beta chain sequence and its context. The antigen it recognizes is unknown. It has no much larger one-base neighbor in the sample; base qualities were not kept. The sample is drawn from a study of T-cell reconstitution after alpha-beta-depleted transplantation in children (dated by TCRdb to the mid-2010s). For the study in its entirety: Using TCR repertoire profiling, the study quantitatively followed how T-cell immune reconstitution unfolded in children after TCRalphabeta/CD19-depleted allogeneic hematopoietic cell transplantation.

Reading the germline V gene (reference sequence) gives CDR1 SEHNR and CDR2 FQNEAQ. Trimming costs V 4 bases and J 4 bases, and their ends lie 22 bases apart. The CDR3 measures 17 amino acids from cysteine to phenylalanine. Of the read, only the CDR3 DNA is kept; its 51 bases are in frame from base 1. Library preparation employed PCR. Sequencing was performed on an Illumina HiSeq 2500. To normalize quantification of the TCRbeta repertoire, the TCR libraries were built with molecular barcoding that relied on unique molecular identifiers. TCRdb took the public reads, trimmed them with fastp at Q25, ran MiXCR for clone calling and kept in-frame beta chains. CDR3 protein sequences are deduplicated, and each keeps its most common genes and DNA. The sample data list around 340,000 distinct CDR3 sequences, and more than 10% of these were observed just once. The top ten clones comprise over 3.5% of the sample.

The sequenced sample was PBMCs, obtained from the stem cell graft. Recombination joined TRBV7-9 with TRBJ2-5; TRBD1 is a weak D gene call, 6 bases matching. The source is a human donor who donated a stem cell graft to a child with Fanconi anemia. This receptor carries the CDR3 CASSSYTGTPRGETQYF. The bases are TGTGCCAGCAGCTCGTACACCGGGACACCAAGGGGAGAGACCCAGTACTTC.